This T cell receptor beta chain was identified in a study of cytomegalovirus exposure and HLA in healthy donors. Germline CDR1 and CDR2: SEHNR and FQNEAQ (reference sequence). CDR3 length: 15 residues. Trimming at V came to 4 bases and at J to 6 bases, leaving 11 bases not matched to a gene. Regarding this clone: Its antigen is undetermined.

Study-level points and caveats: Most TCR sequences were seen very rarely across donors, but some public TCRs occurred in many. The majority of CMV-associated TCR beta chains were reported as apparently HLA-restricted in a later analysis. The only immune exposure information that was available was CMV serostatus.

Both 60 Vbeta primers and 13 Jbeta primers went into the PCR. Per the study methods: In a later analysis, of approximately 81 million unique beta chains, roughly 9.9 million appeared in at least two donors. Profiling relied on immunoSEQ multiplex PCR, and the TCRdb table lists in-frame clones only, not all of them. V and J calls plus clone size are reproduced from that table; the DNA served to infer D and trimming. The sample records fewer than 120,000 clones, approximately 86% being singletons. This receptor was identified in a man in his forties in good health and CMV-seronegative. The chain carries TRBV7-9 and TRBJ1-2; 7 nucleotides match TRBD1. Source material: PBMCs. This CDR3 reads CASSSVQGSLDGYTF. The CDR3 DNA reads as TGTGCCAGCAGCTCTGTACAGGGGAGCTTGGATGGCTACACCTTC.